One and the same sample provided the 25 T cell receptor beta chains below, sequenced in a study of T cell clones after liver transplantation. Libraries were prepared by immunoSEQ multiplex PCR; TCRdb keeps only in-frame clonotypes and omits some of them. The profile shows some 50,000 clones, more than 70% of them singletons. The specimen was CD4+ T cells from blood, collected at the 22-month timepoint. Receptor source: a human patient who received a liver transplant. Certain T cells may be donor cells from the graft.

The genes are TRBV19 and TRBJ2-1, with a tentative D call TRBD2 (5 bases). Looked up from germline, CDR1 is LNHDA and CDR2 is SQIVND (reference sequence). This CDR3 comprises 14 residues. V gave up 5 bases and J gave up 7 bases, with 15 bases separating them. In DNA form, the CDR3 reads TGTGCCAGTAGTTTTTCGACACTAGGTAATGAGCAGTTCTTC. As protein: CASSFSTLGNEQFF.

This clone appeared a few times. The V and J genes are TRBV14 and TRBJ1-1; perhaps TRBD1 as D (6 bases). This CDR3 spans 13 amino acids. V was shortened by 1 base and J by 8 bases, with 11 bases between the two germline ends. Germline CDR1 and CDR2: SGHDN and FVKESK. CDR3: CASSQVGGAEAFF. CDR3 nucleotide sequence: TGTGCCAGCAGCCAAGTTGGGGGGGCAGAAGCTTTCTTT.

The chain couples TRBV10-3 to TRBJ1-5; D unclear. In germline, CDR1 is ENHRY, CDR2 SYGVKD. V was pared by 5 bases and J by 0 bases, with 20 bases between. The length of the CDR3 is 18 residues. The CDR3 reads CAISSYLKTPLSNQPQHF. CDR3 bases: TGTGCCATCAGTTCATACCTTAAGACACCGCTTAGCAATCAGCCCCAGCATTTT.

This clone has more than one count but fewer than ten. V gene TRBV7-2 combines with J gene TRBJ2-7; D is ambiguous. V was cut by 3 bases and J by 0 bases, with 0 bases left in between. Germline-derived CDR1 and CDR2 are SGHTA and FQGNSA. CDR3 length: 11 amino acids. CDR3 sequence reads: CASSFSYEQYF. In DNA form, the CDR3 reads TGTGCCAGCAGCTTCTCCTACGAGCAGTACTTC. The whole variable domain, remainder taken from reference TRBV7-2 and TRBJ2-7, is GAGVSQSPSNKVTEKGKDVELRCDPISGHTALYWYRQSLGQGLEFLIYFQGNSAPDKSGLPSDRFSAERTGGSVSTLTIQRTQQEDSAVYLCASSFSYEQYFGPGTRLTVT.

The J gene is TRBJ1-4, the V gene TRBV5-1; 7 bases align to TRBD1. From germline, CDR1 is SGHRS and CDR2 YFSETQ. This CDR3 region has 16 residues. Unmatched junction bases numbered 8, after V lost 4 bases and J lost 2 bases. The CDR3 loop reads CASSPGQAWTNEKLFF. Written as DNA, the CDR3 is TGCGCCAGCAGCCCCGGACAGGCGTGGACTAATGAAAAACTGTTTTTT.

This chain joins TRBV7-2 and TRBJ2-1, with TRBD2 identical over 8 bases. V gave up 5 bases and J gave up 8 bases; unmatched junction bases: 8. From germline, CDR1 is SGHTA and CDR2 FQGNSA. The CDR3 spans 14 residues. In nucleotides, the CDR3 is TGTGCCAGCAGCCCCCGGACTAGCATCTATGAGCAGTTCTTC. Amino acids: CASSPRTSIYEQFF. Variable domain in full (rest from reference TRBV7-2 and TRBJ2-1): GAGVSQSPSNKVTEKGKDVELRCDPISGHTALYWYRQSLGQGLEFLIYFQGNSAPDKSGLPSDRFSAERTGGSVSTLTIQRTQQEDSAVYLCASSPRTSIYEQFFGPGTRLTVL.

The rearrangement uses TRBV2 and TRBJ1-5, with 7 bases matching TRBD1. Germline values: CDR1 SNHLY, CDR2 FYNNEI. The CDR3 length is 17 residues. Trimming cost V 1 base and J 0 bases; bases outside gene matches: 6. Here the CDR3 DNA reads TGTGCCAGCAGTGAAGTGGGGACAGTACATAGCAATCAGCCCCAGCATTTT. This translates into CASSEVGTVHSNQPQHF.

This rearrangement joins TRBV4-1 to TRBJ1-2; D unresolved. Per germline, CDR1 MGHRA and CDR2 YSYEKL. Trimming shortened V by 3 bases and J by 7 bases, and 18 bases separated the two germline ends. This CDR3 has 15 amino acids. Here the CDR3 reads CASSQTRQRIGGYTF. The CDR3 DNA reads as TGCGCCAGCAGCCAGACCCGGCAGAGGATAGGTGGCTACACCTTC.

V and J are TRBV4-2 and TRBJ1-5, with D possibly being TRBD1 (5 bases). This CDR3 has 15 residues. Germline-derived CDR1 and CDR2 are LGHNA and YNFKEQ. The V end lost 0 bases, the J end lost 3 bases, and 9 bases lay between the germline ends. The CDR3 loop is CASSQEEGFNQPQHF. DNA of the CDR3: TGTGCCAGCAGCCAAGAGGAGGGGTTCAATCAGCCCCAGCATTTT.

The genes are TRBV7-9 and TRBJ2-3, with TRBD2 matching over 13 bases. This CDR3 is 15 amino acids long. With V trimmed by 1 base and J by 14 bases, 9 bases remained unmatched. CDR1 and CDR2 from the germline V gene are SEHNR and FQNEAQ (reference sequence). The CDR3 protein is CASSLVGLAGPRRYF. As DNA, the CDR3 is TGTGCCAGCAGCTTAGTGGGACTAGCGGGGCCCCGGAGGTATTTT.

The rearrangement links TRBV6-1 to TRBJ1-6, with unresolved D. The germline V gene has CDR1 MNHNS and CDR2 SASEGT. CDR3 length: 14 amino acids. With 6 bases removed from V and 5 bases from J, the gap between germline ends came to 11 bases. This chain's CDR3 is CASRETSDNSPLHF. The CDR3 DNA sequence: TGTGCCAGCAGGGAGACATCCGATAATTCACCCCTCCACTTT.

The rearrangement joins TRBV11-1 to TRBJ1-4; no reliable D call. V lost 3 bases and J lost 0, with 5 bases in between. The CDR3 consists of 14 residues. Germline V CDR1 and CDR2: SGHAT, FQDESV (reference sequence). The CDR3 coding sequence is TGTGCCAGCAGCTTTGGAACAACTAATGAAAAACTGTTTTTT. It is translated as CASSFGTTNEKLFF. Together with reference TRBV11-1 and TRBJ1-4, the CDR3 gives the full variable domain: EAEVAQSPRYKITEKSQAVAFWCDPISGHATLYWYRQILGQGPELLVQFQDESVVDDSQLPKDRFSAERLKGVDSTLKIQPAELGDSAMYLCASSFGTTNEKLFFGSGTQLSVL.

The chain uses TRBV7-3 and TRBJ2-7; D is ambiguous. The CDR3 contains 13 residues. Germline CDR1 reads SGHTA; CDR2 reads FQGTGA. V lost 5 bases and J 3 bases, leaving 11 bases between the germline ends. The CDR3 loop is CASSMGIYYEQYF. The CDR3 DNA follows: TGTGCCAGCAGCATGGGGATTTACTACGAGCAGTACTTC. Based on the CDR3 plus reference TRBV7-3 and TRBJ2-7, the full variable domain is GAGVSQTPSNKVTEKGKYVELRCDPISGHTALYWYRQSLGQGPEFLIYFQGTGAADDSGLPNDRFFAVRPEGSVSTLKIQRTERGDSAVYLCASSMGIYYEQYFGPGTRLTVT.

DNA for the CDR3: TGTGCCAGCAGCCTGGCGGGGGACCTAAGGTTAATCTATGGCTACACCTTC. It encodes CASSLAGDLRLIYGYTF. The chain joins TRBV5-4 to TRBJ1-2, with a weak D call TRBD1 (5 bases). The CDR3 spans 17 residues. CDR1 is SGHNT and CDR2 is YYREEE in the germline V gene (reference sequence). The V gene lost 4 bases and the J gene lost 4 bases, with 23 bases spanning the gap.

The gene calls are TRBV5-5 and TRBJ1-2; D is possibly TRBD1 (5 bases). V lost 7 bases to trimming and J lost 9 bases, with 22 bases between them. The germline V gene encodes CDR1 SGHKS and CDR2 YYEKEE (reference sequence). The CDR3 extends over 14 amino acids. CDR3 in amino acids: CASDPSMGVGRYTF. The CDR3 bases are TGTGCCAGCGACCCGAGCATGGGGGTGGGGCGCTACACCTTC.

The chain joins TRBV10-3 to TRBJ2-1; a weak D match, TRBD1 (5 bases). Germline CDR1 ENHRY, CDR2 SYGVKD. The CDR3 spans 12 residues. Trimming pared 6 bases from V and 5 bases from J, leaving 8 bases between. The CDR3: CAIRDKDNEQFF. For the CDR3, the DNA is TGTGCCATCAGGGACAAAGACAATGAGCAGTTCTTC.

The chain carries TRBV27 and TRBJ2-3; 9 nucleotides align to TRBD2. The CDR3 has 19 amino acids. From germline, CDR1 is MNHEY and CDR2 SMNVEV (reference sequence). V dropped 4 bases and J dropped 5; count of bases not matched to a gene: 19. The CDR3: CASSSLLNSGGAGIDTQYF. For the CDR3, the DNA is TGTGCCAGCAGTTCCCTCCTAAATAGCGGGGGCGCCGGAATAGATACGCAGTATTTT.

V is TRBV28 and J is TRBJ1-5; TRBD1 aligns across 9 bases. V dropped 5 bases and J dropped 3; count of bases not matched to a gene: 8. The V gene's germline CDR1 is MDHEN and CDR2 SYDVKM. The CDR3 length is 16 residues. The CDR3 is CASSLRGQGPNQPQHF. CDR3 nucleotide sequence: TGTGCCAGCAGTCTTCGGGGACAGGGACCCAATCAGCCCCAGCATTTT.

Only a few counts were recorded for this clone. The V call is TRBV6-5, the J call TRBJ1-1; weak D call: TRBD1 (5 bases). The germline CDR1 and CDR2 sequences are MNHEY and SVGAGI. The length of the CDR3 is 14 residues. Trimming shortened V by 4 bases and J by 4 bases, and 13 bases separated the two germline ends. CDR3 sequence (DNA): TGTGCCAGCAGTTGGGGGGTGACGAGCACTGAAGCTTTCTTT. Translated, it gives CASSWGVTSTEAFF.

CDR3 in DNA: TGTGCCAGCAGTGAAACGGTCTCAGGGGCACCCCTCCACTTT. Translating it yields CASSETVSGAPLHF. The chain combines TRBV6-1 with TRBJ1-6, with a tentative D call TRBD1 (6 bases). The CDR3 spans 14 residues. The germline V gene encodes CDR1 MNHNS and CDR2 SASEGT. V was cut by 2 bases and J by 11 bases, with 13 bases left in between.

This clone has more than one count but fewer than ten. CDR3 sequence: CASSSLRRASGGADTQYF. CDR3 nucleotide sequence: TGTGCCAGCAGTAGTCTAAGGAGGGCTAGCGGGGGGGCGGATACGCAGTATTTT. This sequence joins TRBV28 and TRBJ2-3, with TRBD2 identical over 12 bases. The germline V gene has CDR1 MDHEN and CDR2 SYDVKM. The CDR3 sequence is 18 residues long. V gave up 5 bases and J gave up 6 bases; unmatched junction bases: 15.

The J gene is TRBJ2-3, the V gene TRBV5-1; 8 positions match TRBD1. V shed 5 bases, J shed 1 base, and the junction held 9 bases outside the gene matches. Germline loops: CDR1 SGHRS, CDR2 YFSETQ. The CDR3 runs 16 residues. The CDR3 spells CASSSAGTGGTDTQYF. CDR3 DNA sequence: TGCGCCAGCAGTTCAGCCGGGACAGGCGGCACAGATACGCAGTATTTT. Full variable domain (rest looked up from reference TRBV5-1 and TRBJ2-3): KAGVTQTPRYLIKTRGQQVTLSCSPISGHRSVSWYQQTPGQGLQFLFEYFSETQRNKGNFPGRFSGRQFSNSRSEMNVSTLELGDSALYLCASSSAGTGGTDTQYFGPGTRLTVL.

The chain is built from TRBV18 and TRBJ2-1; D is tentatively TRBD1 or TRBD2 (5 bases each). Germline V gene data show CDR1 as KGHSH and CDR2 as LQKENI. This CDR3 has 15 amino acids. Trimming left V 0 bases short and J 9 bases short, with 15 bases between. The CDR3 DNA is TGTGCCAGCTCACCACCCCCGGGACCAGGTAGTGAGCAGTTCTTC. Translation: CASSPPPGPGSEQFF.

The rearrangement uses TRBV7-2 and TRBJ2-4; the match to TRBD2 covers 8 bases. The CDR3 is made up of 17 amino acids. The germline CDR1 and CDR2 sequences are SGHTA and FQGNSA. The V and J ends lost 6 bases and 2 bases, in that order; junction bases with no gene match: 12. The CDR3 loop is CASSPQTSAPPKNIQYF. For the CDR3, the DNA is TGTGCCAGCAGTCCACAGACTAGCGCGCCCCCCAAAAACATTCAGTACTTC.

This chain joins TRBV7-9 and TRBJ2-5, with D perhaps TRBD2 (5 bases). This CDR3 comprises 12 residues. Germline assignment: CDR1 SEHNR and CDR2 FQNEAQ (reference sequence). The V gene lost 6 bases and the J gene lost 9 bases, with 14 bases spanning the gap. The CDR3 DNA follows: TGTGCCAGCAGTCTTGATACGGAGGCCCAGTACTTC. Translation: CASSLDTEAQYF.